The 18 T cell receptor beta chains below come from one sample, sequenced in a study of T cell repertoires in cytomegalovirus infection. The antigens these receptors bind are not known. TCRdb recomputed calls from the reads with MiXCR, one row per CDR3 protein. The table has 57,000 or so distinct CDR3 sequences, more than 25% seen once. Sequencing used PBMCs, sequenced either directly or after in vitro stimulation (not recorded which). Receptor source: a human donor in good health (CMV status not recorded). Some clones in this sample may be carry-over from other donors' samples.

V gene TRBV20-1 combines with J gene TRBJ2-1; 7 bases agree with TRBD1. This CDR3 spans 14 amino acids. From germline, CDR1 is DFQATT and CDR2 SNEGSKA (reference sequence). Germline trimming cut 3 bases from V and 3 bases from J; bases unmatched to any gene: 5. The chain's CDR3 is CSASEGAVYNEQFF. The CDR3 region has the DNA TGCAGTGCTAGTGAGGGGGCCGTCTACAATGAGCAGTTCTTC.

This clonotype was picked up a small number of times. The gene calls are TRBV12-3 or TRBV12-4 and TRBJ2-7; 7 positions match TRBD1. This CDR3 has 14 residues. V was pared by 3 bases and J by 4 bases, with 6 bases of the junction left unmatched. The CDR3 is CASSFGTELYEQYF. Here the CDR3 DNA reads TGTGCCAGCAGTTTTGGGACAGAGCTTTACGAGCAGTACTTC.

V and J are TRBV6-6 and TRBJ2-7; D gene unclear. The germline V and J ends were trimmed by 5 bases and 4 bases, with 12 bases remaining between them. Germline V gene sequence: CDR1 MNHNY, CDR2 SVGAGI (reference sequence). CDR3 length equals 13 residues. Here the CDR3 reads CASSAGFNYEQYF. CDR3 sequence (DNA): TGTGCCAGCAGTGCTGGGTTTAATTACGAGCAGTACTTC.

The J gene is TRBJ1-6, the V gene TRBV6-5, with a possible D match to TRBD1 (6 bases). Trimming took off 0 bases at V and 9 bases at J, with 12 bases between the two ends. From germline, CDR1 is MNHEY and CDR2 SVGAGI. This CDR3 contains 15 residues. Here the CDR3 DNA reads TGTGCCAGCAGTTACTCAGAGGGGGTGGGTTCACCCCTCCACTTT. Translated: CASSYSEGVGSPLHF.

V is TRBV29-1 and J is TRBJ2-3; D is perhaps TRBD1 or TRBD2 (6 bases each). V gave up 4 bases and J gave up 2 bases, with 7 bases separating them. The CDR3 spans 12 residues. CDR1 and CDR2 from the germline V gene are SQVTM and ANQGSEA. In DNA, the CDR3 is TGCAGCGTTGGGGGGGCCACAGATACGCAGTATTTT. This translates into CSVGGATDTQYF.

On this clonotype itself: A much larger clone lies a single base off, so this may be a read error. The genes are TRBV7-2 and TRBJ2-7; 8 bases are shared with TRBD1. This CDR3 is built from 15 residues. Germline CDR1 SGHTA, CDR2 FQGNSA. This CDR3 is CASSLGTGYSYAQYF. The CDR3 bases are TGTGCCAGCAGCTTAGGGACAGGGTACTCCTACGCGCAGTACTTC. The full variable domain, its missing parts supplied by reference TRBV7-2 and TRBJ2-7, is GAGVSQSPSNKVTEKGKDVELRCDPISGHTALYWYRQSLGQGLEFLIYFQGNSAPDKSGLPSDRFSAERTGGSVSTLTIQRTQQEDSAVYLCASSLGTGYSYAQYFGPGTRLTVT.

This clonotype was seen ten or more times. The V call is TRBV7-2, the J call TRBJ2-7; 8 bases are a match to TRBD2. The trim removed 1 base at V and 3 bases at J, leaving 5 bases unmatched. The germline V gene has CDR1 SGHTA and CDR2 FQGNSA. The CDR3 has 15 amino acids. CDR3 nucleotides: TGTGCCAGCAGCTTAGAGGCTAGCGGGCACTACGAGCAGTACTTC. Protein product: CASSLEASGHYEQYF.

This clonotype was recorded many times. This sequence joins TRBV7-2 and TRBJ2-3, with TRBD1 as a possible D gene (5 bases). V lost 5 bases, J lost 4 bases, and 19 bases lay in between. This CDR3 is 16 amino acids long. Germline values: CDR1 SGHTA, CDR2 FQGNSA. DNA of the CDR3: TGTGCCAGCAGCCCGCCCCGTGGTCAGGGCCCAGATACGCAGTATTTT. This codes for CASSPPRGQGPDTQYF. The entire variable domain, with the rest obtained from reference TRBV7-2 and TRBJ2-3, is as follows: GAGVSQSPSNKVTEKGKDVELRCDPISGHTALYWYRQSLGQGLEFLIYFQGNSAPDKSGLPSDRFSAERTGGSVSTLTIQRTQQEDSAVYLCASSPPRGQGPDTQYFGPGTRLTVL.

This rearrangement joins TRBV6-2 or TRBV6-3 to TRBJ2-2; the match to TRBD2 covers 11 bases. This CDR3 region has 14 residues. Germline V gene lookup returns CDR1 MNHEY and CDR2 SVGEGT. Trimming at V came to 6 bases and at J to 3 bases, leaving 0 bases not matched to a gene. The chain's CDR3 is CASRGLADTGELFF. In DNA, the CDR3 is TGTGCCAGCAGGGGACTAGCGGACACCGGGGAGCTGTTTTTT.

This clonotype was counted a few times. J is TRBJ2-1 and V is TRBV7-6; 10 bases agree with TRBD2. Germline lookup yields CDR1 SGHVS and CDR2 FNYEAQ. This CDR3 is built from 15 residues. The trim removed 4 bases at V and 9 bases at J, leaving 9 bases unmatched. Here the CDR3 reads CASSSVLAGVFEQFF. In nucleotides, the CDR3 is TGTGCCAGCAGCTCCGTCCTAGCGGGAGTGTTTGAGCAGTTCTTC.

This clonotype was detected many times. V gene TRBV28 combines with J gene TRBJ1-2; D remains unclear. Per the germline V gene, CDR1 is MDHEN and CDR2 is SYDVKM. This CDR3 region has 13 residues. The germline V and J ends were trimmed by 10 bases and 5 bases, with 17 bases remaining between them. The CDR3, as DNA: TGTGCCACCGAACCCGGGGTACGGTATGGCTACACCTTC. Translation gives CATEPGVRYGYTF.

This clonotype was observed a handful of times. This chain connects TRBV20-1 to TRBJ2-7; TRBD2 matches at 11 bases. The CDR3 extends over 15 amino acids. Germline V gives CDR1 DFQATT, CDR2 SNEGSKA (reference sequence). The V segment lost 0 bases and the J segment 5 bases; nucleotides outside the gene matches: 6. The CDR3 nucleotides are TGCAGTGCTAGAGACATGACTAGCGGGATTGACGAGCAGTACTTC. Amino acids: CSARDMTSGIDEQYF.

This chain connects TRBV6-2 or TRBV6-3 to TRBJ2-3, with 9 bases aligning to TRBD1. The CDR3 is 15 amino acids. V lost 6 bases to trimming and J lost 3 bases; unmatched junction nucleotides: 7. The germline CDR1 and CDR2 sequences are MNHEY and SVGEGT. DNA for the CDR3: TGTGCCAGCAGAGCGTCCGGGACAGGGACAGATACGCAGTATTTT. As protein: CASRASGTGTDTQYF.

This clonotype has a count of ten or more. The rearrangement joins TRBV7-2 to TRBJ1-3; a possible D gene is TRBD1 (6 bases). CDR1 is SGHTA and CDR2 is FQGNSA in the germline V gene. The CDR3 is 15 amino acids. V was shortened by 0 bases and J by 3 bases, with 9 bases between the two germline ends. The CDR3: CASSLAGGNGNTIYF. The CDR3 DNA reads TGTGCCAGCAGCTTAGCGGGGGGCAATGGAAACACCATATATTTT.

Only a few counts were recorded for this clonotype. The chain has TRBV18 and TRBJ1-3; 9 nucleotides agree with TRBD1. Germline assignment: CDR1 KGHSH and CDR2 LQKENI. Trimming at V came to 2 bases and at J to 2 bases, leaving 4 bases not matched to a gene. This CDR3 comprises 16 residues. Written as DNA, the CDR3 is TGTGCCAGCTCACCAGGGACAGGGTCTGCTGGAAACACCATATATTTT. Translated: CASSPGTGSAGNTIYF.

The J gene is TRBJ2-3, the V gene TRBV5-6; 14 bases map to TRBD2. This CDR3 has 15 residues. Germline V gives CDR1 SGHDT, CDR2 YYEEEE. The V gene end was trimmed by 6 bases and the J gene end by 8 bases; junction bases not matched to a gene: 8. CDR3 bases: TGTGCCAGCACCCCGATGACTAGCGGGAGGGCTACGCAGTATTTT. This gives the protein CASTPMTSGRATQYF.

This clonotype was counted many times. The J gene is TRBJ1-1, the V gene TRBV7-2; no clear D gene. The CDR3 has 11 residues. Trimming pared 2 bases from V and 8 bases from J, leaving 6 bases between. Germline values: CDR1 SGHTA, CDR2 FQGNSA. The CDR3 nucleotides read TGTGCCAGCAGCTTAACACTCGAAGCTTTCTTT. Protein product: CASSLTLEAFF.

A few counts support this clonotype. The J gene is TRBJ2-2, the V gene TRBV19; possible D gene TRBD1, 5 bases. There are 14 residues in the CDR3. The V end was cut by 5 bases, the J end by 6 bases, with 13 bases between. The V gene's germline CDR1 is LNHDA and CDR2 SQIVND (reference sequence). The CDR3 loop reads CASSQQVVPGELFF. CDR3 nucleotides: TGTGCCAGTAGTCAACAGGTAGTGCCCGGGGAGCTGTTTTTT.